Here is one TCR beta chain with its context. The sample originates from a study of cytomegalovirus exposure and HLA in healthy donors. Study as a whole: Early released data had 80 million or so unique TCRs, all coming from HLA-typed donors.

The primer mix had 60 Vbeta and 13 Jbeta primers. Clones were read by immunoSEQ multiplex PCR, and TCRdb kept only the in-frame ones, dropping some. The table records 150,000 to 200,000 clones, approximately 71% of them present only once. This TCR derives from a girl aged 10 to 17 in good health and CMV-seronegative. The sequencing sample was made of PBMCs.

CDR3: CASSQFLTRETQYF. CDR3 nucleotides: TGCGCCAGCAGCCAATTTCTAACGCGGGAGACCCAGTACTTC. The genes are TRBV5-1 and TRBJ2-5, with D unclear. The germline V gene has CDR1 SGHRS and CDR2 YFSETQ. This CDR3 has 14 amino acids. Trimming took off 4 bases at V and 5 bases at J, with 15 bases between the two ends.